These T cell receptor beta chains were read from a single sample in a study of cytomegalovirus exposure and HLA in healthy donors. Generated by immunoSEQ multiplex PCR, the TCRdb table keeps only in-frame clones and is missing some. Found here are tens of thousands of clones, over 60% of them singletons; the top ten hold 12%. Sequencing was performed on PBMCs. The receptors stem from a male donor in good health and CMV-seropositive. The CDR3 runs from the conserved cysteine through the conserved F or W. The D gene is left open where the match is weak. The listing skips clone size in some rows; elsewhere it reads once, few, many or a size class.

cdr3_nt: TGTGCCAGCAGCTCCGGGACATCCTACGAGCAGTACTTC; cdr3_aa: CASSSGTSYEQYF; j_call: TRBJ2-7; v_call: TRBV13; d_call: NA; clone_size: medium-sized
cdr3_nt: TGCGCCAGCAGCTTAGGAGGGGCGCCGGGCTACAATGAGCAGTTCTTC; cdr3_aa: CASSLGGAPGYNEQFF; j_call: TRBJ2-1; v_call: TRBV5-1; d_call: NA; clone_size: few
cdr3_nt: TGCGCCAGCAGCCAACCTTTGGGACAGACTAACTATGGCTACACCTTC; cdr3_aa: CASSQPLGQTNYGYTF; j_call: TRBJ1-2; v_call: TRBV4-1; d_call: TRBD1; clone_size: NA
cdr3_nt: TGTGCCAGTACCGCGGGGTTGGCAGCTTTCTTT; cdr3_aa: CASTAGLAAFF; j_call: TRBJ1-1; v_call: TRBV19; d_call: NA; clone_size: NA
cdr3_nt: TGCAGTGCCCCCAATACCTACGAGCAGTACTTC; cdr3_aa: CSAPNTYEQYF; j_call: TRBJ2-7; v_call: TRBV20-1; d_call: NA; clone_size: NA
cdr3_nt: TGTGCCAGCAGTTACTCGTGGCAGGGGGTCGGAAACGTCCTGACTTTC; cdr3_aa: CASSYSWQGVGNVLTF; j_call: TRBJ2-6; v_call: TRBV6-5; d_call: TRBD1; clone_size: once
cdr3_nt: TGTGCCAGCAGACCCGCGGGGGTAGGAGAAAAACTGTTTTTT; cdr3_aa: CASRPAGVGEKLFF; j_call: TRBJ1-4; v_call: TRBV7-9; d_call: NA; clone_size: few
cdr3_nt: TGTGCCACCAGCAGAGATTCTGGGACATTACAAGAGACCCAGTACTTC; cdr3_aa: CATSRDSGTLQETQYF; j_call: TRBJ2-5; v_call: TRBV15; d_call: NA; clone_size: NA
cdr3_nt: TGTGCCAGCAGTGAGCCGACAGCTAGGCGGTTTTTT; cdr3_aa: CASSEPTARRFF; j_call: TRBJ1-4; v_call: TRBV6-1; d_call: NA; clone_size: few
cdr3_nt: TGTGCCAGCAGTGACTCTCTGAGCTCCTACAATGAGCAGTTCTTC; cdr3_aa: CASSDSLSSYNEQFF; j_call: TRBJ2-1; v_call: TRBV6-4; d_call: NA; clone_size: NA
cdr3_nt: TGCGCCAGCAGCTTGGGACAGGAGAGGCAAGAGACCCAGTACTTC; cdr3_aa: CASSLGQERQETQYF; j_call: TRBJ2-5; v_call: TRBV5-1; d_call: NA; clone_size: NA
cdr3_nt: TGCGCCAGCACCTCAGCGGGGGGGCCGAATACGCAGTATTTT; cdr3_aa: CASTSAGGPNTQYF; j_call: TRBJ2-3; v_call: TRBV10-2; d_call: TRBD2; clone_size: NA
cdr3_nt: TGTGCCAGCAGTGAAGGGGGGAGCGACGGGGCGGGAGGACAAGAGACCCAGTACTTC; cdr3_aa: CASSEGGSDGAGGQETQYF; j_call: TRBJ2-5; v_call: TRBV6-1; d_call: TRBD2; clone_size: NA
cdr3_nt: TGTGCCAGTAGGAGAAGCGGGAGGATGCATGAGCAGTTCTTC; cdr3_aa: CASRRSGRMHEQFF; j_call: TRBJ2-1; v_call: TRBV19; d_call: TRBD2; clone_size: NA
cdr3_nt: TGTGCCAGTAGTACAAAATTCGGGACTCACCAATCCGGCGGCTACACCTTC; cdr3_aa: CASSTKFGTHQSGGYTF; j_call: TRBJ1-2; v_call: TRBV19; d_call: NA; clone_size: NA
cdr3_nt: TGTGCCAGCAGACCCTGGGGGGGCGACAATCAGCCCCAGCATTTT; cdr3_aa: CASRPWGGDNQPQHF; j_call: TRBJ1-5; v_call: TRBV6-5; d_call: NA; clone_size: NA
cdr3_nt: TGTGCCAGCAGCCTGACAGGGGGTTATGGCTACACCTTC; cdr3_aa: CASSLTGGYGYTF; j_call: TRBJ1-2; v_call: TRBV2; d_call: TRBD1; clone_size: NA
cdr3_nt: TGCGCCAGCAGCTTAGGGGTGGGGCTGGCCAAAAACATTCAGTACTTC; cdr3_aa: CASSLGVGLAKNIQYF; j_call: TRBJ2-4; v_call: TRBV5-1; d_call: NA; clone_size: NA
cdr3_nt: TGCGCCAGCAGCCGGACTAGCGGGTCGAACACCGGGGAGCTGTTTTTT; cdr3_aa: CASSRTSGSNTGELFF; j_call: TRBJ2-2; v_call: TRBV4-3; d_call: TRBD2; clone_size: few
cdr3_nt: TGTGCCATCAGGACCCCGGGACAGTCCTACTCTGGGGCCAACGTCCTGACTTTC; cdr3_aa: CAIRTPGQSYSGANVLTF; j_call: TRBJ2-6; v_call: TRBV10-3; d_call: TRBD1; clone_size: NA
cdr3_nt: TGTGCCAGCAGTCGGAGCGGGTTCAGCACAGATACGCAGTATTTT; cdr3_aa: CASSRSGFSTDTQYF; j_call: TRBJ2-3; v_call: TRBV6-5; d_call: NA; clone_size: NA
cdr3_nt: TGCGCCAGCAGTGTAGAGCGGGGGGCTACGCAGTATTTT; cdr3_aa: CASSVERGATQYF; j_call: TRBJ2-3; v_call: TRBV10-1; d_call: TRBD2; clone_size: NA
cdr3_nt: TGCGCCAGCAGTGATAGAGCTTTGAACACTGAAGCTTTCTTT; cdr3_aa: CASSDRALNTEAFF; j_call: TRBJ1-1; v_call: TRBV10-2; d_call: NA; clone_size: NA
cdr3_nt: TGTGCCAGCAGCTTTAGGAACACTGAAGCTTTCTTT; cdr3_aa: CASSFRNTEAFF; j_call: TRBJ1-1; v_call: TRBV5-6; d_call: NA; clone_size: NA
cdr3_nt: TGTGCCAGCAGTGGGACAGGGAACACCGGGGAGCTGTTTTTT; cdr3_aa: CASSGTGNTGELFF; j_call: TRBJ2-2; v_call: TRBV7-9; d_call: TRBD1; clone_size: few
cdr3_nt: TGTTCCAGCAGCCCCTCTAAGGGGAAGGCCACTGAAGCTTTCTTT; cdr3_aa: CSSSPSKGKATEAFF; j_call: TRBJ1-1; v_call: TRBV7-9; d_call: NA; clone_size: NA
cdr3_nt: TGCGCCAGCAGCCAACCGATACTAGCGGGGGGAAGCAATGAGCAGTTCTTC; cdr3_aa: CASSQPILAGGSNEQFF; j_call: TRBJ2-1; v_call: TRBV4-1; d_call: TRBD2; clone_size: NA
cdr3_nt: TGTGCCAGCAGCTTATCATACAGGATTTGGGATGGCTACACCTTC; cdr3_aa: CASSLSYRIWDGYTF; j_call: TRBJ1-2; v_call: TRBV7-2; d_call: NA; clone_size: NA
cdr3_nt: TGTGCCAGCAGCTTGGCACAGGGCGTTAATCAGCCCCAGCATTTT; cdr3_aa: CASSLAQGVNQPQHF; j_call: TRBJ1-5; v_call: TRBV7-2; d_call: NA; clone_size: NA
cdr3_nt: TGTGCCAGCAGCTTAACTAGCGGGGGGGGAAGAGAGCAGTTCTTC; cdr3_aa: CASSLTSGGGREQFF; j_call: TRBJ2-1; v_call: TRBV7-8; d_call: TRBD2; clone_size: few
cdr3_nt: TGTGCCAGCAGCTTCCTAGCGGAGAGCACAGATACGCAGTATTTT; cdr3_aa: CASSFLAESTDTQYF; j_call: TRBJ2-3; v_call: TRBV7-9; d_call: TRBD2; clone_size: NA
cdr3_nt: TGTGCCAGCTCACCAGGGGACAGGGCAAATCAGCCCCAGCATTTT; cdr3_aa: CASSPGDRANQPQHF; j_call: TRBJ1-5; v_call: TRBV18; d_call: TRBD1; clone_size: NA
cdr3_nt: TGCGCCAGCAGCCAGCGGGAGGGGGGAGCAGAGACCCAGTACTTC; cdr3_aa: CASSQREGGAETQYF; j_call: TRBJ2-5; v_call: TRBV4-3; d_call: TRBD2; clone_size: NA
cdr3_nt: TGCGCCAGCAGCTTGGCCGGGAGGACTGGTACTAATGAAAAACTGTTTTTT; cdr3_aa: CASSLAGRTGTNEKLFF; j_call: TRBJ1-4; v_call: TRBV5-1; d_call: NA; clone_size: few
cdr3_nt: TGTGCCAGCAGCTTTGGGACAGGCACCTGGGAGACCCAGTACTTC; cdr3_aa: CASSFGTGTWETQYF; j_call: TRBJ2-5; v_call: TRBV7-3; d_call: TRBD1; clone_size: NA
cdr3_nt: TGTGCCAGCAGTTTAAGAGAGGGCGCTTATCAAGAGACCCAGTACTTC; cdr3_aa: CASSLREGAYQETQYF; j_call: TRBJ2-5; v_call: TRBV27; d_call: NA; clone_size: NA
cdr3_nt: TGCAGCGTAGACCCGGGACAGGGCGAGCAGTACTTC; cdr3_aa: CSVDPGQGEQYF; j_call: TRBJ2-7; v_call: TRBV29-1; d_call: TRBD1; clone_size: NA
cdr3_nt: TGTGCCAGCAGCGGACCGGGACAGGGTCCCTACGAGCAGTACTTC; cdr3_aa: CASSGPGQGPYEQYF; j_call: TRBJ2-7; v_call: TRBV7-6; d_call: TRBD1; clone_size: NA
cdr3_nt: TGCGCCAGCAGAAACCTTCAGGGGAGCTATGGCTACACCTTC; cdr3_aa: CASRNLQGSYGYTF; j_call: TRBJ1-2; v_call: TRBV5-1; d_call: NA; clone_size: NA
cdr3_nt: TGTGCCAGCTCACCACCGCAGGGAACCTCCTACAATGAGCAGTTCTTC; cdr3_aa: CASSPPQGTSYNEQFF; j_call: TRBJ2-1; v_call: TRBV18; d_call: NA; clone_size: NA
cdr3_nt: TGTGCCAGCAGCTTAGGGGGTAGCGGGGGCACAGATACGCAGTATTTT; cdr3_aa: CASSLGGSGGTDTQYF; j_call: TRBJ2-3; v_call: TRBV7-2; d_call: TRBD2; clone_size: NA
cdr3_nt: TGTGCCAGCAGTACACAGGGAAGGGGCACTGAAGCTTTCTTT; cdr3_aa: CASSTQGRGTEAFF; j_call: TRBJ1-1; v_call: TRBV28; d_call: NA; clone_size: NA
cdr3_nt: TGTGCCAGCAGTGCCGATCTCCGGAGGGTCACTGAAGCTTTCTTT; cdr3_aa: CASSADLRRVTEAFF; j_call: TRBJ1-1; v_call: TRBV2; d_call: NA; clone_size: NA
cdr3_nt: TGTGCCAGAAGCTTGGTAGGTTTCTCCCTCGGGGGGACTGAAGCTTTCTTT; cdr3_aa: CARSLVGFSLGGTEAFF; j_call: TRBJ1-1; v_call: TRBV5-3; d_call: NA; clone_size: NA
cdr3_nt: TGTGCCAGCAGCTCCTGGACAGGGGGACGTCGGTCTGAAGCTTTCTTT; cdr3_aa: CASSSWTGGRRSEAFF; j_call: TRBJ1-1; v_call: TRBV7-2; d_call: TRBD1; clone_size: few
cdr3_nt: TGTGCCATCAGTCCCAGCGGACTAGCGGGAGGGCCCGGCTGGGAGACCCAGTACTTC; cdr3_aa: CAISPSGLAGGPGWETQYF; j_call: TRBJ2-5; v_call: TRBV10-3; d_call: TRBD2; clone_size: NA
cdr3_nt: TGTGCCAGCAGTCAGAGGGAGTACGAGCAGTACTTC; cdr3_aa: CASSQREYEQYF; j_call: TRBJ2-7; v_call: TRBV6-6; d_call: NA; clone_size: NA
cdr3_nt: TGTGCCAGCACCACGGGACAGAGAGACTCTGGAAACACCATATATTTT; cdr3_aa: CASTTGQRDSGNTIYF; j_call: TRBJ1-3; v_call: TRBV28; d_call: TRBD1; clone_size: NA
cdr3_nt: TGTGCCAGCAGCAGGTCCCCAAACGAGGGCGAGCAGTACTTC; cdr3_aa: CASSRSPNEGEQYF; j_call: TRBJ2-7; v_call: TRBV7-6; d_call: NA; clone_size: NA
cdr3_nt: TGTGCCAGCAGTTCAGGACTAGCGGGAGGCCAAGAGACCCAGTACTTC; cdr3_aa: CASSSGLAGGQETQYF; j_call: TRBJ2-5; v_call: TRBV5-4; d_call: TRBD2; clone_size: few
cdr3_nt: TGTGCCAGCAGCTTCCTGACTAGCGGGAGCCAAGAGACCCAGTACTTC; cdr3_aa: CASSFLTSGSQETQYF; j_call: TRBJ2-5; v_call: TRBV7-9; d_call: TRBD2; clone_size: NA
cdr3_nt: TGTGCCTCCTCTCCGGGACAGGGAATTAGAGATACGCAGTATTTT; cdr3_aa: CASSPGQGIRDTQYF; j_call: TRBJ2-3; v_call: TRBV30; d_call: TRBD1; clone_size: NA
cdr3_nt: TGTGCCAGCTCACCAACAGGGTTCCAGCCCCAGCATTTT; cdr3_aa: CASSPTGFQPQHF; j_call: TRBJ1-5; v_call: TRBV18; d_call: NA; clone_size: NA
cdr3_nt: TGCGCCAGCAGCCCGGACAGGGGCCTTTCTAATGAAAAACTGTTTTTT; cdr3_aa: CASSPDRGLSNEKLFF; j_call: TRBJ1-4; v_call: TRBV5-1; d_call: TRBD1; clone_size: NA
cdr3_nt: TGTGCCAGTAGTATTAGCCGCGGAGGGCAGCGCACTGAAGCTTTCTTT; cdr3_aa: CASSISRGGQRTEAFF; j_call: TRBJ1-1; v_call: TRBV19; d_call: NA; clone_size: NA
cdr3_nt: TGCGCCAGCGGGTCTAGCGGACTAAACACCGGGGAGCTGTTTTTT; cdr3_aa: CASGSSGLNTGELFF; j_call: TRBJ2-2; v_call: TRBV5-1; d_call: TRBD2; clone_size: NA
cdr3_nt: TGTGCCAGCAGCCGAAACCCTCTAGCGGGCTTTTACGAGCAGTACTTC; cdr3_aa: CASSRNPLAGFYEQYF; j_call: TRBJ2-7; v_call: TRBV14; d_call: TRBD2; clone_size: few
cdr3_nt: TGTGCCAGCAGCTTAAACCGGGGGTCTGGCTACACCTTC; cdr3_aa: CASSLNRGSGYTF; j_call: TRBJ1-2; v_call: TRBV7-2; d_call: NA; clone_size: NA
cdr3_nt: TGTGCCAGCTCACCAAACGAGGCCTACGAGCAGTACTTC; cdr3_aa: CASSPNEAYEQYF; j_call: TRBJ2-7; v_call: TRBV18; d_call: NA; clone_size: NA